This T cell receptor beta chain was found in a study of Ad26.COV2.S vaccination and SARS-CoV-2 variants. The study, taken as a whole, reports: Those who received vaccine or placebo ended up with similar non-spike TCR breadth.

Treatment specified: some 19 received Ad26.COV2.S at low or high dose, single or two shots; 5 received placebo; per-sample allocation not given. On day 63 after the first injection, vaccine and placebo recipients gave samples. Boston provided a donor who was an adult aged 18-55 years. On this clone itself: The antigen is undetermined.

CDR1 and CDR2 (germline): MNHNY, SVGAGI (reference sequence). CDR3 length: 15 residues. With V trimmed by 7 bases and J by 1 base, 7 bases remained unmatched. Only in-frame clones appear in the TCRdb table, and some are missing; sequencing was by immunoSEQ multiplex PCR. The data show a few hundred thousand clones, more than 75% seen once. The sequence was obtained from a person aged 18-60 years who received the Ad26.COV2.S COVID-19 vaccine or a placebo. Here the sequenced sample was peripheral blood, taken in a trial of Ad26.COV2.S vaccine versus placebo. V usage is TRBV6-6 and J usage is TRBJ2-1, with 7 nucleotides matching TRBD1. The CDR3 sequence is CASTGNRGSYNEQFF. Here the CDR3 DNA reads TGTGCCAGCACCGGGAACAGGGGTTCCTACAATGAGCAGTTCTTC.